Below are 11 T cell receptor beta chains sequenced from a single sample in a study of metastatic and nonmetastatic thyroid tumors. TCRdb re-analyzed the PCR reads using MiXCR. The table shows tens of thousands of clones, with around a sixth occurring only once. Each patient came to thyroid surgery without any prior treatment (of any kind). Sequenced: blood. Receptor source: a female donor with papillary thyroid cancer or a benign thyroid nodule (not recorded which). Some clones in this sample may be carry-over from other donors' samples.

The chain carries TRBV11-2 and TRBJ2-7; D call uncertain. Per germline, CDR1 SGHAT and CDR2 FQNNGV. V lost 5 bases and J 4 bases, leaving 21 bases between the germline ends. CDR3 length equals 16 residues. The CDR3 region has the DNA TGTGCCAGCAGCCCACGCCGACTGACGGTGGGTTACGAGCAGTACTTC. This sequence encodes CASSPRRLTVGYEQYF.

The chain employs TRBV10-3 and TRBJ2-7; TRBD2 matches at 7 bases. The V and J ends lost 6 bases and 4 bases, in that order; junction bases with no gene match: 12. The CDR3 length is 15 residues. The germline V gene has CDR1 ENHRY and CDR2 SYGVKD. DNA of the CDR3: TGTGCCATCAGGGGAGGGAGTAGCGGGTCTTACGAGCAGTACTTC. It translates to CAIRGGSSGSYEQYF.

This clone came up many times. An end of the junction differs from the germline gene, which may be a read error. At the DNA level, this CDR3 is encoded by other sequences in the same sample as well. The V and J genes are TRBV5-1 and TRBJ2-1; D may correspond to TRBD1 or TRBD2 (5 bases each). CDR1 and CDR2 (germline): SGHRS, YFSETQ. This CDR3 contains 14 residues. The CDR3 protein is CASSAAGSYNEQFF. DNA for the CDR3: TGCGCCAGCAGCGCGGCAGGGAGTTACAATGAGCAGTTCTTT.

This clone was seen many times. A much larger clone sits a single nucleotide away, making a read error possible. The chain uses TRBV6-2 or TRBV6-3 and TRBJ1-5; the D gene is possibly TRBD1 (5 bases). CDR1 and CDR2 (germline): MNHEY, SVGEGT. The CDR3 is made up of 14 amino acids. The CDR3 sequence is CASRARGGNQPRHF. In DNA, the CDR3 is TGTGCCAGCAGGGCACGGGGGGGAAATCAGCCCCGGCATTTT.

This clone was seen repeatedly, ten times or more. The chain is built from TRBV4-2 and TRBJ2-4; 10 bases are shared with TRBD2. V was clipped by 1 base and J by 0 bases; unmatched bases: 0. The V gene's germline CDR1 is LGHNA and CDR2 YNFKEQ. The CDR3 has 16 residues. Here the CDR3 reads CASSQGLAGAKNIQYF. CDR3 DNA sequence: TGTGCCAGCAGCCAAGGACTAGCGGGAGCCAAAAACATTCAGTACTTC.

This clone has ten or more counts. The chain's CDR3 is CASSLLLLAGVFEQFF. The CDR3 DNA is TGTGCCAGCAGCTTATTATTACTAGCGGGAGTTTTTGAGCAGTTCTTC. The chain is built from TRBV7-9 and TRBJ2-1; 11 positions agree with TRBD2. Trimming cost V 2 bases and J 9 bases; bases outside gene matches: 9. This CDR3 comprises 16 residues. The germline V gene encodes CDR1 SEHNR and CDR2 FQNEAQ (reference sequence).

This clone came up many times. The chain couples TRBV19 to TRBJ1-5; the D is unclear. The CDR3 runs 17 residues. Per germline, CDR1 LNHDA and CDR2 SQIVND (reference sequence). With 6 bases removed from V and 0 bases from J, the gap between germline ends came to 18 bases. The CDR3 loop is CASRELSAPYSNQPQHF. Here the CDR3 DNA reads TGTGCCAGTAGGGAACTTTCAGCTCCCTATAGCAATCAGCCCCAGCATTTT.

This clone came up many times. V and J are TRBV12-3 or TRBV12-4 and TRBJ2-3, with a possible D match to TRBD1 (6 bases). V lost 6 bases and J lost 0, with 10 bases in between. The CDR3 runs 14 residues. The CDR3 DNA sequence: TGTGCCAGCAGCCAGGGGATTAGCACAGATACGCAGTATTTT. This codes for CASSQGISTDTQYF.

This clone was detected ten times or more. The genes are TRBV2 and TRBJ1-2, with D possibly being TRBD1 (5 bases). The V gene lost 7 bases and the J gene lost 3 bases, with 12 bases spanning the gap. The CDR3 is 13 amino acids. In germline, CDR1 is SNHLY, CDR2 FYNNEI. The CDR3 here is CASTGDLHYGYTF. The CDR3 region has the DNA TGTGCCAGCACCGGGGACCTACACTATGGCTACACCTTC.

Many counts were recorded for this clone. Within the sample, other DNA sequences also encode this same CDR3. The gene calls are TRBV6-4 and TRBJ2-2; D is possibly TRBD2 (6 bases). The CDR3 covers 15 residues. CDR1 and CDR2 from the germline V gene are MRHNA and SNTAGT. V lost 6 bases and J 3 bases, leaving 14 bases between the germline ends. Here the CDR3 DNA reads TGTGCCAGCAGGCCGGGACTCCCCGACACCGGGGAGCTGTTTTTT. Its protein is CASRPGLPDTGELFF.

This clone was counted at least ten times. CDR3 sequence (DNA): TGTGCCAGCTCACCCCGCCCCTTGCCCACAGATACGCAGTATTTT. This sequence encodes CASSPRPLPTDTQYF. The chain employs TRBV18 and TRBJ2-3, with D hard to call. The CDR3 is 15 residues long. Germline loops: CDR1 KGHSH, CDR2 LQKENI. V was cut by 3 bases and J by 2 bases, with 12 bases left in between.